This T cell receptor beta chain originates from a study of OX40 agonist ivuxolimab in advanced cancers. The wider study: Patients with hepatocellular carcinoma, melanoma, renal cell or head and neck cancer made up the dose-escalation patients.

Here immunoSEQ multiplex PCR was the method, and the copy in TCRdb shows in-frame clones only, minus some. The table has about 36,000 clones, about 78% seen once. The CDR3 is made up of 15 amino acids. Germline values: CDR1 MNHEY, CDR2 SVGAGI. The V gene lost 2 bases and the J gene lost 1 base, with 12 bases spanning the gap. V is TRBV6-5 and J is TRBJ2-7, with D perhaps matching TRBD1 (5 bases). This TCR derives from an adult with an advanced solid tumor such as melanoma, head and neck, liver or kidney cancer. The sequenced sample was CD4+ or CD8+ T cells sorted from blood, obtained in a trial of the OX40 agonist ivuxolimab. Written as DNA, the CDR3 is TGTGCCAGCAGTTACACCTCAGGGCAATCCTACGAGCAGTACTTC. It yields the protein CASSYTSGQSYEQYF.